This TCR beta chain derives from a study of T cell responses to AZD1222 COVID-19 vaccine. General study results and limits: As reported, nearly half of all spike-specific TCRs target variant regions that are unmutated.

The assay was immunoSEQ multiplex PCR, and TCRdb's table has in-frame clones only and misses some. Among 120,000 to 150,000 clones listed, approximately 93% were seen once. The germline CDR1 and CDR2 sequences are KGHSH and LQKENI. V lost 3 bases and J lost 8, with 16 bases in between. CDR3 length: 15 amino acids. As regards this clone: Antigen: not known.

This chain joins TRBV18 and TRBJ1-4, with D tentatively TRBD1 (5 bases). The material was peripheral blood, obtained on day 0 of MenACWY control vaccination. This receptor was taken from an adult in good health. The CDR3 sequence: CASSPRVGGGEKLFF. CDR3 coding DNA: TGTGCCAGCTCACCCCGGGTGGGCGGGGGAGAAAAACTGTTTTTT.